This T cell receptor beta chain was captured in a study of blood T cell repertoires in COVID-19. Study-wide background: Acute and convalescent COVID-19 specimens originated in the United States, Italy and Spain. The analysed material was cDNA or gDNA that came from T cells, B-cell-depleted T cells, or PBMCs.

This CDR3 has 15 amino acids. The J segment lost 2 bases and the V segment lost 3 bases, leaving 6 bases of the junction unmatched. Germline loops: CDR1 SGHAT, CDR2 FQDESV (reference sequence). For this clone: This CDR3 is also generated by other DNA sequences in the sample.

Authors' methods: Nucleated cell number was recorded as an estimate derived from reference gene primer amplification. The table came from immunoSEQ multiplex PCR; TCRdb's copy has only in-frame clones and leaves some out. From that table come the V and J calls and clone size; the DNA was used to work out D and trimming. The sample holds about 14,000 clones, 70% to 90% seen once. Sequencing was done on a sample of peripheral blood. V gene TRBV11-1 combines with J gene TRBJ1-1; 7 bases are a match to TRBD1. The TCR comes from a man between 60 and 75 years old with acute or convalescent COVID-19. CDR3 region: CASSLLTGSNTEAFF. CDR3 coding DNA: TGTGCCAGCAGCTTGCTGACAGGGTCAAACACTGAAGCTTTCTTT.